The 3 T cell receptor beta chains below all came from one sample that was sequenced in a study of blood T cell repertoires in COVID-19. Only in-frame clones appear in the TCRdb table, and some are missing; sequencing was by immunoSEQ multiplex PCR. The table records nearly 55,000 clones, about three quarters of them present only once. The specimen sequenced was peripheral blood. The source is a human donor with active or convalescent COVID-19. The donor label of this sample is uncertain.

The chain is built from TRBV21-1 and TRBJ2-2; no DNA check was done on the table's D call, TRBD2. TRBV21-1 is shown as a pseudogene. The CDR3 contains 19 residues. The CDR3 sequence is CASPRASWDIIRNTGELFF. As DNA, the CDR3 is TGTGCCAGCCCGCGGGCTTCCTGGGATATTATAAGGAACACCGGGGAGCTGTTTTTT.

The rearrangement joins TRBV29-1 to TRBJ2-2; D is undetermined. The V gene's germline CDR1 is SQVTM and CDR2 ANQGSEA. The CDR3 length is 15 residues. The V and J ends lost 7 bases and 3 bases respectively, with 18 bases between them. The DNA for the CDR3 is TGCAGCGCCACTTTTGCAGCGACTTACACCGGGGAGCTGTTTTTT. Encoded protein: CSATFAATYTGELFF.

V usage is TRBV28 and J usage is TRBJ2-3; the D gene is possibly TRBD1 (6 bases). This CDR3 has 17 amino acids. V was trimmed by 4 bases and J by 0 bases, leaving 17 bases between them. CDR1 is MDHEN and CDR2 is SYDVKM in the germline V gene. The CDR3 DNA is TGTGCCAGCAGTTCCCCAGGGGTAGGCTTTAGCACAGATACGCAGTATTTT. Translating gives CASSSPGVGFSTDTQYF.